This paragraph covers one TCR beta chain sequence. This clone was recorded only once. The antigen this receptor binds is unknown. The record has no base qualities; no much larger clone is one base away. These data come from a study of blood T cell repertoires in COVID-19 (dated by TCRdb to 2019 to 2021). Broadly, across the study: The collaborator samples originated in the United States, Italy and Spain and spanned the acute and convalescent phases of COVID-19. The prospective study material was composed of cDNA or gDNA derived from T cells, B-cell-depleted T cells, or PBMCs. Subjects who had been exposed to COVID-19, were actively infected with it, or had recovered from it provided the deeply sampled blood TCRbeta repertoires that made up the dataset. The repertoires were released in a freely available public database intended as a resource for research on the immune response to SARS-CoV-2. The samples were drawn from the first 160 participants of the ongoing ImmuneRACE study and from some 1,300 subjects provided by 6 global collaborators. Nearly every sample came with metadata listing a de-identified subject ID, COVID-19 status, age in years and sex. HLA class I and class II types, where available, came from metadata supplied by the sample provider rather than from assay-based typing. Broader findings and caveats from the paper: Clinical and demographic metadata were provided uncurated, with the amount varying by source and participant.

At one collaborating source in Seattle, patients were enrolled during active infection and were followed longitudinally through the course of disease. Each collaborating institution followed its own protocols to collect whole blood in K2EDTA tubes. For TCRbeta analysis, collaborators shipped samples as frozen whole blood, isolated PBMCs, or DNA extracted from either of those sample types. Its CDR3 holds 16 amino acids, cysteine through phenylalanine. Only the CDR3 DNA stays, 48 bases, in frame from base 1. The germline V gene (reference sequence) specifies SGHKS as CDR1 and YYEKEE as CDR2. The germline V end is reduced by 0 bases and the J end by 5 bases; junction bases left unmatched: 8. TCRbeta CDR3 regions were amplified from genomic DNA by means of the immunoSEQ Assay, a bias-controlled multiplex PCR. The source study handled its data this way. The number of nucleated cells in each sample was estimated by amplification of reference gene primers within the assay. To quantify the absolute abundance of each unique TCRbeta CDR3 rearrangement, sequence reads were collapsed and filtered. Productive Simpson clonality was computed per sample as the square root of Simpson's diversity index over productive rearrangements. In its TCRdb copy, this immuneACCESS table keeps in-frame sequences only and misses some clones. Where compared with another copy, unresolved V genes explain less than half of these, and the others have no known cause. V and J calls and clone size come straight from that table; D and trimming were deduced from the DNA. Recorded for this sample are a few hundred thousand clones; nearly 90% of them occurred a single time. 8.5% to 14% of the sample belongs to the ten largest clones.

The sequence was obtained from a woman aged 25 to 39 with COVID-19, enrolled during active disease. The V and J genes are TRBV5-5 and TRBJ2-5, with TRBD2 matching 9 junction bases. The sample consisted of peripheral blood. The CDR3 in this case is CASSLASGGRRETQYF. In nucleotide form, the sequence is TGTGCCAGCAGCTTGGCCAGCGGGGGGCGGAGGGAGACCCAGTACTTC.